This T cell receptor beta chain derives from a study of CXCR3-negative and CXCR3-positive naive CD8 T cells. Findings of the study overall: Memory CD8+ T cell repertoires were far less diverse than both naive subsets. Cryopreservation partially decreased CXCR3 expression, and most assays used fresh PBMCs. Surface CD5 was comparable between naive subsets; TCR strength was inferred from TRB CDR3 properties. Naive cells that were CXCR3-negative or CXCR3-positive used TRBV-TRBJ genes alike, while memory cells diverged.

All TRB cDNA libraries came from 5' RACE performed with UMI labels. TCRdb re-called the 5' RACE reads and catalogs CDR3 proteins one per entry, DNA excluded. The sample table includes under 55,000 distinct CDR3 sequences. Remarks on this clonotype: The target antigen is unknown.

The CDR3 covers 13 residues. Germline-derived CDR1 and CDR2 are LNHDA and SQIVND (reference sequence). This TCR came from a human donor in good health. Some clones in this sample may be carry-over from other donors' samples. The source material was memory CD8+ T cells from blood. The rearrangement uses TRBV19 and TRBJ2-1. CDR3 sequence: CASISDLYNEQFF.